A single sample gave rise to the 17 T cell receptor beta chains below, sequenced in a study of blood T cell repertoires in COVID-19. Sequenced by immunoSEQ multiplex PCR; TCRdb stores in-frame clones only, minus some. The table lists roughly 350,000 clones, approximately 89% of them singletons. The sequenced sample was peripheral blood. Receptors originate from a woman aged 30 to 39 with COVID-19, enrolled during active disease.

CDR3 nucleotide sequence: TGTGCCAGTAGTCCCCGGACAGGGGGCAATCAGCCCCAGCATTTT. Translated: CASSPRTGGNQPQHF. The V call is TRBV19, the J call TRBJ1-5; the match to TRBD1 covers 9 bases. After removal of 5 bases from V and 2 bases from J, the junction contained 4 bases not matched to a gene. Germline-derived CDR1 and CDR2 are LNHDA and SQIVND (reference sequence). This CDR3 comprises 15 residues.

J is TRBJ1-2 and V is TRBV7-2; the D is unclear. CDR3 size: 13 residues. Germline-derived CDR1 and CDR2 are SGHTA and FQGNSA. The V and J ends lost 2 bases and 5 bases respectively, with 9 bases between them. In nucleotides, the CDR3 is TGTGCCAGCAGCTTAAAAACGGGTTATGGCTACACCTTC. Protein sequence: CASSLKTGYGYTF.

The rearrangement joins TRBV28 to TRBJ2-7; no reliable D call. The germline V gene has CDR1 MDHEN and CDR2 SYDVKM. Trimming removed 5 bases from V and 4 bases from J, with 9 bases in between. The CDR3 is 12 amino acids. CDR3 sequence reads: CASSQNSYEQYF. In nucleotides, the CDR3 is TGTGCCAGCAGTCAAAACTCTTACGAGCAGTACTTC.

The V call is TRBV28, the J call TRBJ2-1; maybe TRBD2 (6 bases). Germline CDR1 and CDR2: MDHEN and SYDVKM. Trimming took 6 bases from V and 6 from J, leaving 21 bases between them. This CDR3 contains 16 residues. Here the CDR3 reads CASSNNGASEFNEQFF. The CDR3 DNA reads as TGTGCCAGCAGCAACAATGGGGCTAGCGAATTCAATGAGCAGTTCTTC.

The genes are TRBV28 and TRBJ2-7; 12 positions match TRBD1. Germline V CDR1 and CDR2: MDHEN, SYDVKM. The J segment lost 5 bases and the V segment lost 4 bases, leaving 6 bases of the junction unmatched. The CDR3 is 15 residues long. The CDR3 is CASSSWDRGLDEQYF. Here the CDR3 DNA reads TGTGCCAGCAGTTCTTGGGACAGGGGGCTAGACGAGCAGTACTTC.

J is TRBJ1-5 and V is TRBV15; no reliable D call. Trimming cost V 1 base and J 3 bases, with 16 bases left between them. The germline gives CDR1 LNHNV, CDR2 YYDKDF (reference sequence). CDR3 length: 17 amino acids. Written as DNA, the CDR3 is TGTGCCACCAGCAGAGGCGGGCTGCCGCTGTCCAATCAGCCCCAGCATTTT. It yields the protein CATSRGGLPLSNQPQHF.

The chain uses TRBV15 and TRBJ2-3; 10 positions agree with TRBD1. The CDR3 has 16 amino acids. Unmatched junction bases numbered 7, after V lost 5 bases and J lost 2 bases. Looked up from germline, CDR1 is LNHNV and CDR2 is YYDKDF (reference sequence). Written as DNA, the CDR3 is TGTGCCACCAGCTCTTGGGGGACAGGGGCCACAGATACGCAGTATTTT. Amino acids: CATSSWGTGATDTQYF.

This clone was seen just once. The chain recombines TRBV5-1 with TRBJ1-4, with D perhaps matching TRBD1 (6 bases). The CDR3 loop spans 15 amino acids. The V end lost 5 bases, the J end lost 5 bases, and 16 bases lay between the germline ends. The V gene's germline CDR1 is SGHRS and CDR2 YFSETQ. For the CDR3, the DNA is TGCGCCAGCAGGAACGGGGCAGGGGTGAATGAAAAACTGTTTTTT. Protein product: CASRNGAGVNEKLFF. The complete variable domain, with remaining parts taken from reference TRBV5-1 and TRBJ1-4, reads KAGVTQTPRYLIKTRGQQVTLSCSPISGHRSVSWYQQTPGQGLQFLFEYFSETQRNKGNFPGRFSGRQFSNSRSEMNVSTLELGDSALYLCASRNGAGVNEKLFFGSGTQLSVL.

The V gene is TRBV5-1, the J gene TRBJ2-5; 9 bases are a match to TRBD1. Germline CDR1 reads SGHRS; CDR2 reads YFSETQ. The CDR3 spans 16 residues. The V segment lost 3 bases and the J segment 3 bases; nucleotides outside the gene matches: 9. The CDR3 region is CASSYYRDRAKETQYF. The CDR3 DNA is TGCGCCAGCAGCTATTACCGGGACAGGGCCAAAGAGACCCAGTACTTC.

This chain connects TRBV19 to TRBJ1-2, with 7 bases aligning to TRBD1. This CDR3 is built from 14 residues. Per the germline V gene, CDR1 is LNHDA and CDR2 is SQIVND (reference sequence). With 4 bases clipped from V and 4 bases from J, the junction kept 6 bases outside the gene matches. This CDR3 is CASSRQGSSYGYTF. In nucleotides, the CDR3 is TGTGCCAGTAGTAGACAGGGCAGCTCCTATGGCTACACCTTC.

The rearrangement links TRBV11-2 to TRBJ2-3; tentatively, D is TRBD2 (6 bases). The V gene's germline CDR1 is SGHAT and CDR2 FQNNGV. V was shortened by 5 bases and J by 8 bases, with 14 bases between the two germline ends. The CDR3 sequence is 13 residues long. CDR3 loop: CASSPTAGFTQYF. The CDR3 coding sequence is TGTGCCAGCAGCCCCACGGCGGGGTTTACGCAGTATTTT.

The chain couples TRBV30 to TRBJ2-2, with 7 bases fitting TRBD1. With V trimmed by 2 bases and J by 7 bases, 4 bases remained unmatched. Germline assignment: CDR1 GTSNPN and CDR2 SVGIG (reference sequence). This CDR3 is 13 amino acids long. CDR3 region: CAWSRDRDGELFF. The CDR3 DNA reads as TGTGCCTGGAGTAGAGACAGGGACGGGGAGCTGTTTTTT.

This clone showed up just a few times. The CDR3 region is CASSLRTSGTYNEQFF. CDR3 DNA sequence: TGTGCCAGCAGCTTAAGGACTAGCGGAACCTACAATGAGCAGTTCTTC. The chain combines TRBV7-9 with TRBJ2-1, with TRBD2 matching 10 bases. This CDR3 contains 16 residues. Trimming cost V 2 bases and J 2 bases; bases outside gene matches: 3. Germline CDR1 SEHNR, CDR2 FQNEAQ (reference sequence).

Only a few counts were recorded for this clone. This chain joins TRBV5-1 and TRBJ2-2, with 10 bases fitting TRBD2. The trim removed 0 bases at V and 6 bases at J, leaving 8 bases unmatched. The CDR3 is 17 amino acids. Germline CDR1 SGHRS, CDR2 YFSETQ. CDR3 sequence (DNA): TGCGCCAGCAGCTTGGGCTTTCCTAGCGGGAGCTCCGGGGAGCTGTTTTTT. It codes for CASSLGFPSGSSGELFF.

The chain employs TRBV15 and TRBJ1-4; TRBD1 agrees at 7 bases. The CDR3 has 14 amino acids. CDR1 is LNHNV, CDR2 YYDKDF, per germline (reference sequence). Unmatched junction bases numbered 5, after V lost 3 bases and J lost 7 bases. The CDR3 sequence is CATSRKQGSEKLFF. In DNA, the CDR3 is TGTGCCACCAGCAGGAAACAGGGGTCTGAAAAACTGTTTTTT.

V usage is TRBV10-3 and J usage is TRBJ2-1; tentatively, D is TRBD1 (6 bases). Germline CDR1 ENHRY, CDR2 SYGVKD. The CDR3 consists of 16 residues. The V end was cut by 3 bases, the J end by 1 base, with 13 bases between. The DNA of the CDR3 is TGTGCCATCAGTGATCCGGGACACCAATCCTACAATGAGCAGTTCTTC. The encoded protein is CAISDPGHQSYNEQFF.

V usage is TRBV28 and J usage is TRBJ2-2; 9 bases are shared with TRBD1. With 9 bases clipped from V and 5 bases from J, the junction kept 7 bases outside the gene matches. Germline V gives CDR1 MDHEN, CDR2 SYDVKM. The CDR3 runs 14 residues. The DNA of the CDR3 is TGTGCCAGTCATGGACAGGGGTATACCGGGGAGCTGTTTTTT. It codes for CASHGQGYTGELFF.